This TCR beta chain was captured by sequencing in a study of technical replicates of blood from a few donors. Generated by immunoSEQ multiplex PCR, the TCRdb table keeps only in-frame clones and is missing some. The repertoire includes roughly 50,000 clones, over 85% of them detected once, and around 4.2% sits in the top ten. Losses at the gene ends were 8 bases for V and 2 bases for J; bases not matched to a gene: 9. This CDR3 region has 16 residues. The germline gives CDR1 SNHLY, CDR2 FYNNEI. The source material was PBMCs. This clonotype was sampled from a human donor in good health. Some clones in this sample may be carry-over from other donors' samples. This chain links TRBV2 with TRBJ2-2, with 9 bases aligning to TRBD2. The chain's CDR3 is CASRGSSGGNTGELFF. CDR3 DNA: TGTGCCAGCCGGGGGAGTAGCGGGGGAAACACCGGGGAGCTGTTTTTT.